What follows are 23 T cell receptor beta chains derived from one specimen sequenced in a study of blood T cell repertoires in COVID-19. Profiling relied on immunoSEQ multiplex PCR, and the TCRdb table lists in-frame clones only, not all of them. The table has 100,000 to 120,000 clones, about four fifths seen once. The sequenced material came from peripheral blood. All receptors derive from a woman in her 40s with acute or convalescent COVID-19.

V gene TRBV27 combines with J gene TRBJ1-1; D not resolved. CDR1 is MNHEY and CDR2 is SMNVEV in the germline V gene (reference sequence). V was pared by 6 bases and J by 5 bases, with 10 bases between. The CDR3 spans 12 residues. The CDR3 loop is CASRASSTEAFF. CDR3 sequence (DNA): TGTGCCAGCAGGGCCTCTTCGACTGAAGCTTTCTTT.

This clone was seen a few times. Written as DNA, the CDR3 is TGTGCCAGCAGCTTGGGAGATTCTAGTCAGCCCCAGCATTTT. The encoded protein is CASSLGDSSQPQHF. The chain has TRBV7-9 and TRBJ1-5; no reliable D call. This CDR3 is 14 amino acids long. V was pared by 3 bases and J by 6 bases, with 12 bases between. The germline V gene has CDR1 SEHNR and CDR2 FQNEAQ (reference sequence). The whole variable domain, filled in from reference TRBV7-9 and TRBJ1-5, reads DTGVSQNPRHKITKRGQNVTFRCDPISEHNRLYWYRQTLGQGPEFLTYFQNEAQLEKSRLLSDRFSAERPKGSFSTLEIQRTEQGDSAMYLCASSLGDSSQPQHFGDGTRLSIL.

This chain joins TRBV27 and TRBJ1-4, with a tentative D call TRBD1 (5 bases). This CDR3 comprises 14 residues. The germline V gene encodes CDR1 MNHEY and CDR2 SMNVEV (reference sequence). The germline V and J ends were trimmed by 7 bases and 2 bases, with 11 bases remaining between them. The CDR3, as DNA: TGTGCCAGCAAGCGGGGGTCGACTAATGAAAAACTGTTTTTT. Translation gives CASKRGSTNEKLFF.

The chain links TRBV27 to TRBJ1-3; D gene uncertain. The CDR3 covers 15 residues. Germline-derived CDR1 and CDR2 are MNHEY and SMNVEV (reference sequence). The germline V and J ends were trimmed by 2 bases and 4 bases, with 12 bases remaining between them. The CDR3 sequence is CASSLRPGLGNTIYF. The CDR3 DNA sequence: TGTGCCAGCAGTTTAAGGCCGGGGTTGGGAAACACCATATATTTT.

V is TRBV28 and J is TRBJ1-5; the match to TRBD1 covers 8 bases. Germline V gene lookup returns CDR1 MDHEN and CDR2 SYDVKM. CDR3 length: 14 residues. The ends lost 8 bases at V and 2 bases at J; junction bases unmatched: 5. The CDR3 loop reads CASHGQGRNQPQHF. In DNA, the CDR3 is TGTGCCAGCCACGGACAGGGACGCAATCAGCCCCAGCATTTT.

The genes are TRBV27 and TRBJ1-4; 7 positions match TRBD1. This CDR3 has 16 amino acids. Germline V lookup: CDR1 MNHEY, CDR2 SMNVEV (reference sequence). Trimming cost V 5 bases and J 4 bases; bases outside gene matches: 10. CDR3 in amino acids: CASSPHPTGYNEKLFF. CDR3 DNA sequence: TGTGCCAGCAGTCCGCACCCGACAGGGTATAATGAAAAACTGTTTTTT.

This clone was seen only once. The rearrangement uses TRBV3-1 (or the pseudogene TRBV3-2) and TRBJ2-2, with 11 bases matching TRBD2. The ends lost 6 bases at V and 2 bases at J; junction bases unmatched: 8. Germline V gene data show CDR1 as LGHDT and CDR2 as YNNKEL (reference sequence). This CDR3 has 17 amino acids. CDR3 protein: CASSQGLAEGNTGELFF. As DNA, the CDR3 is TGTGCCAGCAGTCAGGGACTAGCGGAAGGCAACACCGGGGAGCTGTTTTTT.

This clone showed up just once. The CDR3 DNA reads as TGTGCCAGCAGTAGAGGGACAGACGAAGCTTTCTTT. Its translation: CASSRGTDEAFF. This chain connects TRBV6-6 to TRBJ1-1; 7 bases line up with TRBD1. This CDR3 contains 12 residues. CDR1 is MNHNY and CDR2 is SVGAGI in the germline V gene (reference sequence). V lost 5 bases and J lost 8; bases outside the gene matches: 5.

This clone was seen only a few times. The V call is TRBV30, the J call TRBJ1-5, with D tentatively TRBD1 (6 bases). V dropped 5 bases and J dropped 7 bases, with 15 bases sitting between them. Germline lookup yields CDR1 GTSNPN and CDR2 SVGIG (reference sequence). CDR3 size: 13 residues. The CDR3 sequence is CAWGGRGLQPQHF. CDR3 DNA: TGTGCCTGGGGCGGCAGGGGCTTGCAGCCCCAGCATTTT. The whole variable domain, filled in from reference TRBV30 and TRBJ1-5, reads SQTIHQWPATLVQPVGSPLSLECTVEGTSNPNLYWYRQAAGRGLQLLFYSVGIGQISSEVPQNLSASRPQDRQFILSSKKLLLSDSGFYLCAWGGRGLQPQHFGDGTRLSIL.

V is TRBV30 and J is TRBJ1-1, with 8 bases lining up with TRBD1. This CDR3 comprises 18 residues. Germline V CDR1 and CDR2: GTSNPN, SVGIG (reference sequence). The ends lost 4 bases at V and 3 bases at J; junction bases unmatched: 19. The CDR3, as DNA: TGTGCCTGGATTCGTCGTCGGACAGGGAGAATCCTGGACACTGAAGCTTTCTTT. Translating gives CAWIRRRTGRILDTEAFF. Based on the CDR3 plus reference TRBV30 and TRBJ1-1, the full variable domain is SQTIHQWPATLVQPVGSPLSLECTVEGTSNPNLYWYRQAAGRGLQLLFYSVGIGQISSEVPQNLSASRPQDRQFILSSKKLLLSDSGFYLCAWIRRRTGRILDTEAFFGQGTRLTVV.

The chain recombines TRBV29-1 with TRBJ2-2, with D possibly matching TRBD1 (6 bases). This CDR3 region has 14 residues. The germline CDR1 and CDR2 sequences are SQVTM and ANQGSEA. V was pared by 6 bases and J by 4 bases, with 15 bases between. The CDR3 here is CSVLPTGITGELFF. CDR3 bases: TGCAGCGTCCTCCCCACAGGGATCACCGGGGAGCTGTTTTTT.

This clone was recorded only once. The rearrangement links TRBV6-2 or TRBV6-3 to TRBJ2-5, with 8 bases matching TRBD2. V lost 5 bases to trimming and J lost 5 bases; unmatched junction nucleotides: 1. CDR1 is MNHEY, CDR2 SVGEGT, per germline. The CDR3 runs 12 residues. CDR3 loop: CASSRGGETQYF. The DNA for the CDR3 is TGTGCCAGCAGTCGCGGGGGGGAGACCCAGTACTTC.

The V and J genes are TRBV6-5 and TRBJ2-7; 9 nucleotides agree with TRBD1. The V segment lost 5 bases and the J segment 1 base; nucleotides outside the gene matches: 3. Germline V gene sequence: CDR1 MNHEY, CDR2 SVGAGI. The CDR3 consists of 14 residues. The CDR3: CASSPGQGSYEQYF. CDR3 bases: TGTGCCAGCAGTCCAGGACAGGGGTCCTACGAGCAGTACTTC.

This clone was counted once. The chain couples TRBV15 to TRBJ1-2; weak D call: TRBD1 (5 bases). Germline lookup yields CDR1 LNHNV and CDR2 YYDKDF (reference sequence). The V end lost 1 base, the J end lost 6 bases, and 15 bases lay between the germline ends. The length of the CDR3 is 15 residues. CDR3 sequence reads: CATSRGTGWGDGYTF. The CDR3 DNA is TGTGCCACCAGCAGAGGGACCGGATGGGGGGATGGCTACACCTTC.

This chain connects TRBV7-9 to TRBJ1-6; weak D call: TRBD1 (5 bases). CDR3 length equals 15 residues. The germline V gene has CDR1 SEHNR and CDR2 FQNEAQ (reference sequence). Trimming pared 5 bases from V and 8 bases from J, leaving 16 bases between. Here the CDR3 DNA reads TGTGCCAGCAGCAAATGGGGGGAAGTGGATTCACCCCTCCACTTT. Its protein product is CASSKWGEVDSPLHF.

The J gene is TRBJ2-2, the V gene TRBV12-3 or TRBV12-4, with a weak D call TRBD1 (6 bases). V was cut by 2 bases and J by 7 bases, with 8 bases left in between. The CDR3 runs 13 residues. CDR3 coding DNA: TGTGCCAGCAGTTTACAGGGGTACGGGGAGCTGTTTTTT. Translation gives CASSLQGYGELFF.

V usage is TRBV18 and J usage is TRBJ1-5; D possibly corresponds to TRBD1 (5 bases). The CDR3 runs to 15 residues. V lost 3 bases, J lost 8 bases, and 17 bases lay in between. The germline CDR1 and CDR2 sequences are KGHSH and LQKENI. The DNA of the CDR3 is TGTGCCAGCTCACCGAGCGGGACGGCGGCCGAGCCCCAGCATTTT. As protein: CASSPSGTAAEPQHF.

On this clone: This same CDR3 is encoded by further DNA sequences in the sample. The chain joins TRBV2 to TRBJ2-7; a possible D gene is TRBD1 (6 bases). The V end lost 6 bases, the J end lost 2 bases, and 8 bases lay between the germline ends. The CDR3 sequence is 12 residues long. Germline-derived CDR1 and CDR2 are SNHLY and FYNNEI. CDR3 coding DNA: TGTGCCAGCAGAGGGGGAACCTACGAGCAGTACTTC. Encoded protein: CASRGGTYEQYF.

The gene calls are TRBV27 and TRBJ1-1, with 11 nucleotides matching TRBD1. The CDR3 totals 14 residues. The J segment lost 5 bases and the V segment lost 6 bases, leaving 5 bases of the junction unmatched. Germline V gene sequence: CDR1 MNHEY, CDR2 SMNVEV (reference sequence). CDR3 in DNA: TGTGCCAGCAGCCCCGGACAGGGGGCGACTGAAGCTTTCTTT. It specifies CASSPGQGATEAFF.

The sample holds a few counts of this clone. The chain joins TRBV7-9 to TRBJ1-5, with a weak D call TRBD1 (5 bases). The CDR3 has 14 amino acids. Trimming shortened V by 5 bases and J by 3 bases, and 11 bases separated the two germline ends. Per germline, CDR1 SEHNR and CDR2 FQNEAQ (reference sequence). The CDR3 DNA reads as TGTGCCAGCAGCCTAGACAGAAACAATCAGCCCCAGCATTTT. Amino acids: CASSLDRNNQPQHF.

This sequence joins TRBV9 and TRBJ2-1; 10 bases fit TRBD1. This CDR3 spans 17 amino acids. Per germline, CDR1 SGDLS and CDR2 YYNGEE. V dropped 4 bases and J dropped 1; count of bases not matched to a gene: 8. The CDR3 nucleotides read TGTGCCAGCAGCCGTAGTGGGGACAGGGGTTCCTACAATGAGCAGTTCTTC. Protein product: CASSRSGDRGSYNEQFF.

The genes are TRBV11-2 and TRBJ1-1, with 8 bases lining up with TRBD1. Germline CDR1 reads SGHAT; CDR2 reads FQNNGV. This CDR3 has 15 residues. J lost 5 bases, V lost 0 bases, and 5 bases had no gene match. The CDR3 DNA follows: TGTGCCAGCAGCTTAGACGGACAGGGAAAGACTGAAGCTTTCTTT. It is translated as CASSLDGQGKTEAFF.

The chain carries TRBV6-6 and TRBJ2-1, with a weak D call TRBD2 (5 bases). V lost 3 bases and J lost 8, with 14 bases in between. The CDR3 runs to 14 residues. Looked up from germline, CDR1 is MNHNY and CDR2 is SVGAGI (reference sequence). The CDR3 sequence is CASSYKRIQYEQFF. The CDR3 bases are TGTGCCAGCAGTTATAAGCGGATACAGTATGAGCAGTTCTTC.